Presented here are 27 T cell receptor beta chains from one specimen sequenced in a study of blood T cell repertoires in COVID-19. This table comes from immunoSEQ multiplex PCR, and its TCRdb copy is limited to in-frame clones, with some not included. Of 150,000 to 200,000 clones listed, more than 85% were seen once; the top ten hold approximately 25%. The sequenced sample was PBMCs or T cells enriched from blood (not recorded which). The source is a woman aged 40 to 50 in a cohort exposed to, infected with or recovered from COVID-19 (not recorded which).

This rearrangement joins TRBV19 to TRBJ1-2, with 8 bases lining up with TRBD1. Germline V gene lookup returns CDR1 LNHDA and CDR2 SQIVND (reference sequence). The J segment lost 5 bases and the V segment lost 1 base, leaving 6 bases of the junction unmatched. This CDR3 has 15 residues. The CDR3 nucleotides read TGTGCCAGTAGTATAGCCGGGACAGGTGGTTATGGCTACACCTTC. Amino acid sequence: CASSIAGTGGYGYTF.

The chain joins TRBV27 to TRBJ1-2, with 8 positions matching TRBD1. The CDR3 spans 14 residues. J was trimmed by 4 bases and V by 7 bases; bases with no gene match: 8. CDR1 and CDR2 (germline): MNHEY, SMNVEV (reference sequence). The CDR3 DNA reads TGTGCCAGCAAGACAGGGGTACAGGGCTATGGCTACACCTTC. Residues: CASKTGVQGYGYTF.

The genes are TRBV24-1 and TRBJ1-2; the match to TRBD1 covers 12 bases. Germline V gene lookup returns CDR1 KGHDR and CDR2 SFDVKD. With V trimmed by 7 bases and J by 4 bases, 9 bases remained unmatched. This CDR3 spans 16 amino acids. The CDR3 reads CATRAGTGGDGYGYTF. CDR3 in DNA: TGTGCCACCAGGGCCGGGACAGGGGGCGACGGCTATGGCTACACCTTC.

CDR3 amino acids: CASRKQGADGYTF. DNA of the CDR3: TGTGCCAGTAGGAAACAGGGGGCGGATGGCTACACCTTC. The chain is built from TRBV19 and TRBJ1-2; 9 bases match TRBD1. V lost 6 bases, J lost 6 bases, and 5 bases stayed unmatched. CDR3 length: 13 amino acids. Germline CDR1 LNHDA, CDR2 SQIVND (reference sequence). Using reference TRBV19 and TRBJ1-2 for the parts outside the CDR3, the full variable domain is DGGITQSPKYLFRKEGQNVTLSCEQNLNHDAMYWYRQDPGQGLRLIYYSQIVNDFQKGDIAEGYSVSREKKESFPLTVTSAQKNPTAFYLCASRKQGADGYTFGSGTRLTVV.

Worth noting for this clone: The same CDR3 arises from other DNA sequences in this sample as well. V gene TRBV19 combines with J gene TRBJ1-1; D ambiguous. CDR1 and CDR2 (germline): LNHDA, SQIVND (reference sequence). Trimming took 1 base from V and 2 from J, leaving 5 bases between them. CDR3 length: 13 residues. Here the CDR3 DNA reads TGTGCCAGTAGTATAGCCCGTAACACTGAAGCTTTCTTT. Translated: CASSIARNTEAFF.

This clone showed up just once. This chain connects TRBV12-5 to TRBJ1-1; a possible D gene is TRBD1 (6 bases). The V and J ends lost 1 base and 1 base respectively, with 16 bases between them. Germline V gives CDR1 LGHNT, CDR2 FRNRAP. The CDR3 spans 17 residues. The CDR3 protein is CASGLGDRSSANTEAFF. DNA for the CDR3: TGTGCTAGTGGTTTGGGCGACAGGTCATCGGCGAACACTGAAGCTTTCTTT.

Only one count was recorded for this clone. The chain combines TRBV4-1 with TRBJ1-1; D gene unclear. The germline gives CDR1 MGHRA, CDR2 YSYEKL. This CDR3 comprises 14 residues. Trimming removed 1 base from V and 2 bases from J, with 8 bases in between. The DNA of the CDR3 is TGCGCCAGCAGCCAAGCGGGGAGTAACACTGAAGCTTTCTTT. Translating it yields CASSQAGSNTEAFF.

The chain has TRBV28 and TRBJ2-5, with TRBD2 matching over 10 bases. J was trimmed by 0 bases and V by 5 bases; bases with no gene match: 6. This CDR3 is built from 16 residues. CDR1 and CDR2 from the germline V gene are MDHEN and SYDVKM. The CDR3 nucleotides are TGTGCCAGCAGTCCCGGGACTAGCGCGTACCAAGAGACCCAGTACTTC. Its translation is CASSPGTSAYQETQYF.

The chain joins TRBV3-1 (or the pseudogene TRBV3-2) to TRBJ1-3; D gene uncertain. CDR1 is LGHDT and CDR2 is YNNKEL in the germline V gene (reference sequence). The CDR3 loop spans 15 amino acids. Between the trimmed V and J ends, which lost 0 bases and 2 bases, there was a span of 8 bases. The CDR3 region is CASSQDRLTGNTIYF. CDR3 DNA sequence: TGTGCCAGCAGCCAAGATCGACTGACTGGAAACACCATATATTTT.

The chain carries TRBV5-1 and TRBJ1-1; 7 bases line up with TRBD1. This CDR3 has 13 residues. Germline V gives CDR1 SGHRS, CDR2 YFSETQ. Trimming at V came to 4 bases and at J to 4 bases, leaving 4 bases not matched to a gene. The CDR3 is CASSLQGSTEAFF. The DNA for the CDR3 is TGCGCCAGCAGCCTACAGGGGAGCACTGAAGCTTTCTTT.

The chain has TRBV19 and TRBJ2-1, with D tentatively TRBD2 (5 bases). CDR3 length equals 13 residues. The germline gives CDR1 LNHDA, CDR2 SQIVND (reference sequence). Trimming pared 4 bases from V and 1 base from J, leaving 5 bases between. CDR3 nucleotides: TGTGCCAGTAGTAGGGAGTCCTACAATGAGCAGTTCTTC. Translation: CASSRESYNEQFF.

The rearrangement joins TRBV7-9 to TRBJ1-1; TRBD1 might be the D (6 bases). The CDR3 is 13 residues long. The V gene's germline CDR1 is SEHNR and CDR2 FQNEAQ (reference sequence). Trimming stripped 3 bases from V and 7 bases from J, with 12 bases between. The CDR3 spells CASSFSGGGEAFF. The DNA of the CDR3 is TGTGCCAGCAGCTTTTCTGGGGGCGGTGAAGCTTTCTTT.

The chain uses TRBV19 and TRBJ1-1, with 8 bases fitting TRBD1. This CDR3 has 13 amino acids. The V segment lost 6 bases and the J segment 4 bases; nucleotides outside the gene matches: 4. Germline V gene sequence: CDR1 LNHDA, CDR2 SQIVND (reference sequence). CDR3 amino acids: CASRTQGGTEAFF. CDR3 bases: TGTGCCAGTAGGACACAGGGGGGCACTGAAGCTTTCTTT.

This sequence joins TRBV6-5 and TRBJ1-1; D is ambiguous. The germline V and J ends were trimmed by 6 bases and 7 bases, with 12 bases remaining between them. The CDR3 length is 12 residues. Germline V gene lookup returns CDR1 MNHEY and CDR2 SVGAGI. This CDR3 reads CASSARGGEAFF. In DNA form, the CDR3 reads TGTGCCAGCAGCGCCCGGGGAGGTGAAGCTTTCTTT.

This chain joins TRBV13 and TRBJ1-2; the D gene is possibly TRBD1 (5 bases). Germline CDR1 reads PRHDT; CDR2 reads FYEKMQ (reference sequence). With 0 bases removed from V and 6 bases from J, the gap between germline ends came to 8 bases. The CDR3 is made up of 13 amino acids. CDR3 DNA sequence: TGTGCCAGCAGCTTAGGCAGGGCCAATGGCTACACCTTC. As protein: CASSLGRANGYTF.

The V gene is TRBV4-1, the J gene TRBJ1-2; D might be TRBD1 (5 bases). This CDR3 is 17 amino acids long. V was trimmed by 0 bases and J by 2 bases, leaving 16 bases between them. Germline V gives CDR1 MGHRA, CDR2 YSYEKL. CDR3 bases: TGCGCCAGCAGCCAAGAAGAGTCAGGGACTCCCAACTATGGCTACACCTTC. Amino acid sequence: CASSQEESGTPNYGYTF.

The chain combines TRBV3-1 (or the pseudogene TRBV3-2) with TRBJ2-5; 11 bases align to TRBD2. The CDR3 extends over 20 amino acids. CDR1 and CDR2 from the germline V gene are LGHDT and YNNKEL (reference sequence). Trimming at V came to 0 bases and at J to 1 base, leaving 13 bases not matched to a gene. CDR3 amino acids: CASSQDGGIAGGPPQETQYF. The CDR3 DNA sequence: TGTGCCAGCAGCCAAGACGGGGGAATAGCGGGAGGGCCCCCCCAAGAGACCCAGTACTTC.

The chain links TRBV18 to TRBJ1-2, with D possibly TRBD1 on 5 matching bases. Trimming pared 2 bases from V and 1 base from J, leaving 8 bases between. CDR3 length: 14 residues. CDR1 is KGHSH, CDR2 LQKENI, per germline. The CDR3 bases are TGTGCCAGCTCACCATCGGGGGTTAACTATGGCTACACCTTC. Encoded protein: CASSPSGVNYGYTF.

This clone was found once. Here the CDR3 reads CASSYPGQPQHF. The CDR3 nucleotides are TGTGCCAGCAGTTACCCCGGTCAGCCCCAGCATTTT. The V call is TRBV6-5, the J call TRBJ1-5; D uncertain. Germline V gene lookup returns CDR1 MNHEY and CDR2 SVGAGI. The CDR3 covers 12 residues. Trimming left V 2 bases short and J 6 bases short, with 5 bases between.

V usage is TRBV18 and J usage is TRBJ1-2, with D perhaps TRBD1 (6 bases). The germline V gene encodes CDR1 KGHSH and CDR2 LQKENI. The germline V and J ends were trimmed by 2 bases and 0 bases, with 10 bases remaining between them. This CDR3 spans 15 amino acids. The CDR3 nucleotides read TGTGCCAGCTCACCAGTAGAGGGGGCTAACTATGGCTACACCTTC. Its translation is CASSPVEGANYGYTF.

This sequence joins TRBV5-1 and TRBJ2-5; D perhaps matches TRBD1 (5 bases). The CDR3 loop spans 15 amino acids. V lost 4 bases and J 0 bases, leaving 13 bases between the germline ends. Per germline, CDR1 SGHRS and CDR2 YFSETQ. The CDR3 reads CASSQLPGYQETQYF. The CDR3 region has the DNA TGCGCCAGCAGCCAGCTCCCAGGGTACCAAGAGACCCAGTACTTC.

The chain couples TRBV6-2 or TRBV6-3 to TRBJ2-3; TRBD2 matches 11 bases. Germline lookup yields CDR1 MNHEY and CDR2 SVGEGT. The CDR3 is 21 amino acids. With V trimmed by 2 bases and J by 1 base, 17 bases remained unmatched. This CDR3 reads CASSYAVTSGSAVGGTDTQYF. The CDR3 DNA sequence: TGTGCCAGCAGTTACGCGGTAACTAGCGGGAGTGCAGTGGGTGGCACAGATACGCAGTATTTT.

CDR3 nucleotides: TGTGCCAGCAGCCAAGAAACAGCTTATGGCTACACCTTC. As protein: CASSQETAYGYTF. V gene TRBV3-1 (or the pseudogene TRBV3-2) combines with J gene TRBJ1-2; D gene uncertain. The CDR3 is 13 residues long. Germline V gives CDR1 LGHDT, CDR2 YNNKEL (reference sequence). The V end was cut by 0 bases, the J end by 5 bases, with 7 bases between.

The chain couples TRBV18 to TRBJ2-5; 9 bases agree with TRBD1. J lost 4 bases, V lost 6 bases, and 12 bases had no gene match. CDR3 length: 16 amino acids. CDR1 and CDR2 (germline): KGHSH, LQKENI. The CDR3 loop reads CASSLPGQGSGETQYF. DNA of the CDR3: TGTGCCAGCTCGTTACCGGGACAGGGAAGTGGAGAGACCCAGTACTTC.

This clone was seen just once. The chain links TRBV5-4 to TRBJ2-5; D gene ambiguous. Germline-derived CDR1 and CDR2 are SGHNT and YYREEE (reference sequence). Deletions cut 4 bases from V and 3 bases from J, with 4 bases between. There are 11 residues in the CDR3. Here the CDR3 DNA reads TGTGCCAGCAGCACAGAAGAGACCCAGTACTTC. This translates into CASSTEETQYF.

V gene TRBV7-9 combines with J gene TRBJ1-5, with D possibly matching TRBD1 (6 bases). Trimming stripped 7 bases from V and 4 bases from J, with 14 bases between. CDR1 is SEHNR and CDR2 is FQNEAQ in the germline V gene (reference sequence). The CDR3 extends over 14 amino acids. CDR3 loop: CASTTGWGNQPQHF. As DNA, the CDR3 is TGTGCCAGCACCACAGGGTGGGGTAATCAGCCCCAGCATTTT.

The chain has TRBV25-1 and TRBJ1-2; 10 bases are shared with TRBD1. The length of the CDR3 is 16 residues. Germline loops: CDR1 MGHDK, CDR2 SYGVNS. The V gene end was trimmed by 0 bases and the J gene end by 7 bases; junction bases not matched to a gene: 8. Written as DNA, the CDR3 is TGTGCCAGCAGTGAATATGGGGGACAGGGGTTCGTTGGCTACACCTTC. This encodes CASSEYGGQGFVGYTF.